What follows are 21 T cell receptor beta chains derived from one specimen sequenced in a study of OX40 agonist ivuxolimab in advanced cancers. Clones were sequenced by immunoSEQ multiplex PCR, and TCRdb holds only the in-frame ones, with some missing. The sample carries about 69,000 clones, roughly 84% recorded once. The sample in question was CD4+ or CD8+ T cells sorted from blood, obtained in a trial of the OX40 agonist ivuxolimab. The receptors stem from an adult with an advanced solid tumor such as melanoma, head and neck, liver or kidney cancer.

This chain's CDR3 is CASSIPRGHTGELFF. The CDR3 DNA reads TGTGCCAGTAGTATCCCCAGGGGGCACACCGGGGAGCTGTTTTTT. The chain links TRBV19 to TRBJ2-2; 8 nucleotides match TRBD1. J was trimmed by 3 bases and V by 3 bases; bases with no gene match: 3. Germline lookup yields CDR1 LNHDA and CDR2 SQIVND (reference sequence). This CDR3 is 15 amino acids long.

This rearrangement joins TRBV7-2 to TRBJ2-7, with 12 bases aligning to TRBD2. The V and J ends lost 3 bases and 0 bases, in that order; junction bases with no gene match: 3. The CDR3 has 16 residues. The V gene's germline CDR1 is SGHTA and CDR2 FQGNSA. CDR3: CASSFSLAGGSYEQYF. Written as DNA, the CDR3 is TGTGCCAGCAGCTTCTCACTAGCGGGGGGCTCCTACGAGCAGTACTTC.

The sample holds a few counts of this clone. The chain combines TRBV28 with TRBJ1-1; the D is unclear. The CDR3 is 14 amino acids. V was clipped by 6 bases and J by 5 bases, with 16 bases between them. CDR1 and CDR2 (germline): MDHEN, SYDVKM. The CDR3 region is CASRKRVRGTEAFF. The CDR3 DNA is TGTGCCAGCAGGAAAAGGGTTCGAGGGACTGAAGCTTTCTTT.

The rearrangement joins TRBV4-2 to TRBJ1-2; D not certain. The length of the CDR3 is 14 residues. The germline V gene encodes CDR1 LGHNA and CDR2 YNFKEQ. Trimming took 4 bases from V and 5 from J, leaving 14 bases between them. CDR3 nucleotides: TGTGCCAGCAGCCCGCGGCAAGGGTTTTATGGCTACACCTTC. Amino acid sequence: CASSPRQGFYGYTF.

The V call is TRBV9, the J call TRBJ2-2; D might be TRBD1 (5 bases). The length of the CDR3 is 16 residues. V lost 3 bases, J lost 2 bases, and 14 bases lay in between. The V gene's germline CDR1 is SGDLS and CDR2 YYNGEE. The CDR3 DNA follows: TGTGCCAGCAGCGGCGCGGCCAGGGCTAACACCGGGGAGCTGTTTTTT. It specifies CASSGAARANTGELFF.

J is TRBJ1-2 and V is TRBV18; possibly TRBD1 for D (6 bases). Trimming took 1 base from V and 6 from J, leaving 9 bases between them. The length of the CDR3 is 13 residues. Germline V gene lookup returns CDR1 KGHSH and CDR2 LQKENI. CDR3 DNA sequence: TGTGCCAGCTCACCACTAAGACAGGATGGCTACACCTTC. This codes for CASSPLRQDGYTF.

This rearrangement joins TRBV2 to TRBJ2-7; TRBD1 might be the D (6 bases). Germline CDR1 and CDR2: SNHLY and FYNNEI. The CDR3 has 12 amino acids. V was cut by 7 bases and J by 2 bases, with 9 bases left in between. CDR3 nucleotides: TGTGCCAGCAACGGACAGACCTACGAGCAGTACTTC. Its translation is CASNGQTYEQYF.

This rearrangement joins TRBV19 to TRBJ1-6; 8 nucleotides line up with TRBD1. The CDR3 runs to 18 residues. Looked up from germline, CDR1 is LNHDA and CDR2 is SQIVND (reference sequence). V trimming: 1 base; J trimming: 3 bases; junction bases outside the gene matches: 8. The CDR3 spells CASSIVPGQVSYNSPLHF. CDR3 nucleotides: TGTGCCAGTAGTATAGTACCGGGACAGGTCAGCTATAATTCACCCCTCCACTTT.

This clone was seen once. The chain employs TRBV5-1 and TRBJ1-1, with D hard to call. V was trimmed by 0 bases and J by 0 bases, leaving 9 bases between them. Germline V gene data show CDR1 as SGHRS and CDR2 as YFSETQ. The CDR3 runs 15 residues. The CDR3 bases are TGCGCCAGCAGCTTGGAAGGTCCCCTGAACACTGAAGCTTTCTTT. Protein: CASSLEGPLNTEAFF.

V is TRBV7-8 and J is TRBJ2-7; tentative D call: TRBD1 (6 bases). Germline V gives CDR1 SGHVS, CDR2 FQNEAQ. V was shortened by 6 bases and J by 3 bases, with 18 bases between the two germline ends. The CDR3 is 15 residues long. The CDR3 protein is CASSWDNGGYYEQYF. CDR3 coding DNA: TGTGCCAGCAGTTGGGACAATGGGGGTTACTACGAGCAGTACTTC.

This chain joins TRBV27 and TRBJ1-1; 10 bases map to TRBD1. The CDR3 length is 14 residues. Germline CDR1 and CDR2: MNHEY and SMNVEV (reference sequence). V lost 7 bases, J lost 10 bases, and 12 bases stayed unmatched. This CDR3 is CASTAGGQGTVAFF. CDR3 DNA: TGTGCCAGCACCGCGGGGGGACAGGGGACCGTAGCTTTCTTT.

In DNA, the CDR3 is TGTGCCAGCTCACCAGGGGGGTTCACTGAAGCTTTCTTT. Its protein is CASSPGGFTEAFF. The rearrangement links TRBV18 to TRBJ1-1; possibly TRBD1 for D (5 bases). The V gene's germline CDR1 is KGHSH and CDR2 LQKENI. The CDR3 is made up of 13 amino acids. V shed 2 bases and J shed 4 bases, with 8 bases lying between them.

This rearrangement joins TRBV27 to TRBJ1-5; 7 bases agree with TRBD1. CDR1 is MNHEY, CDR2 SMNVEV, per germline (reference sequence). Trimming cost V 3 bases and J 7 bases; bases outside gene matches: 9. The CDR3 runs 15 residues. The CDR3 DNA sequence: TGTGCCAGCAGTTTGACAGGGATGATGAGGCAGCCCCAGCATTTT. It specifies CASSLTGMMRQPQHF.

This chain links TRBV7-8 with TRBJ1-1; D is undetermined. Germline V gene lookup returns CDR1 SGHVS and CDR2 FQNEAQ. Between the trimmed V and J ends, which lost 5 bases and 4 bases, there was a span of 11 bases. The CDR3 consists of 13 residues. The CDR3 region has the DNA TGTGCCAGCAGCCAACTTAGCGGCACTGAAGCTTTCTTT. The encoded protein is CASSQLSGTEAFF.

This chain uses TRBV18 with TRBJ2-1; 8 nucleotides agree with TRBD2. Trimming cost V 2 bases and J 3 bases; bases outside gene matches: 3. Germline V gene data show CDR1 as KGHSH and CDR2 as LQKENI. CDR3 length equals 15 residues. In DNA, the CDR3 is TGTGCCAGCTCACCAATGAGCGGGAGCTACAATGAGCAGTTCTTC. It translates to CASSPMSGSYNEQFF. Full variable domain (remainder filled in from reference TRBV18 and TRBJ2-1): NAGVMQNPRHLVRRRGQEARLRCSPMKGHSHVYWYRQLPEEGLKFMVYLQKENIIDESGMPKERFSAEFPKEGPSILRIQQVVRGDSAAYFCASSPMSGSYNEQFFGPGTRLTVL.

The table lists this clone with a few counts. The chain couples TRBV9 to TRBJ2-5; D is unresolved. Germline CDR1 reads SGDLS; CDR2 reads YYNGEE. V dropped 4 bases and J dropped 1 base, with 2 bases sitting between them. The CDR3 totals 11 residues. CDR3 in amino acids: CASSSQETQYF. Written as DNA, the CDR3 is TGTGCCAGCAGCTCCCAAGAGACCCAGTACTTC.

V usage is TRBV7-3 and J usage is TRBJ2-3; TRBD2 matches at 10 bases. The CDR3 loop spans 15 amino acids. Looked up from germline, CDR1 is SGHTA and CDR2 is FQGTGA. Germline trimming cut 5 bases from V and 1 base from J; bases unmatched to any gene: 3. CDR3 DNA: TGTGCCAGCAGCCGCACTAGCGGGGGCACAGATACGCAGTATTTT. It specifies CASSRTSGGTDTQYF.

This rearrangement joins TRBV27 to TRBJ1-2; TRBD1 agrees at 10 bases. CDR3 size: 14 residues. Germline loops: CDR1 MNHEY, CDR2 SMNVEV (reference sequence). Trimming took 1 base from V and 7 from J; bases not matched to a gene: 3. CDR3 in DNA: TGTGCCAGCAGTTTATTCGGGACAGGGGTTGGCTACACCTTC. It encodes CASSLFGTGVGYTF.

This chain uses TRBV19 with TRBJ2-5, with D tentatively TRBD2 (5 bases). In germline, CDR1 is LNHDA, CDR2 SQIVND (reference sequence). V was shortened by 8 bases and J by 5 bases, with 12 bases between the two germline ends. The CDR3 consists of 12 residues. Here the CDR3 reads CASSGPGETQYF. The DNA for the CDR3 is TGTGCCAGTTCCGGACCGGGGGAGACCCAGTACTTC.

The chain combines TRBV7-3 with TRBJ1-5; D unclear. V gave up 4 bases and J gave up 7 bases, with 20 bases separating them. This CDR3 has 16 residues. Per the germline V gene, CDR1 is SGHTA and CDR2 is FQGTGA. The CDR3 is CASSYSVITDSQPQHF. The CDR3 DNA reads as TGTGCCAGCAGCTATAGCGTCATAACAGACTCCCAGCCCCAGCATTTT.

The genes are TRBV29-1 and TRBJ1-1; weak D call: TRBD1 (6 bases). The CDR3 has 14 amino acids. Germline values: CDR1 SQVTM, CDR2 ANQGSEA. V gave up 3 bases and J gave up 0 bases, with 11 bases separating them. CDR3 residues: CSVDRTDMNTEAFF. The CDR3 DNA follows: TGCAGCGTTGACCGGACAGATATGAACACTGAAGCTTTCTTT.